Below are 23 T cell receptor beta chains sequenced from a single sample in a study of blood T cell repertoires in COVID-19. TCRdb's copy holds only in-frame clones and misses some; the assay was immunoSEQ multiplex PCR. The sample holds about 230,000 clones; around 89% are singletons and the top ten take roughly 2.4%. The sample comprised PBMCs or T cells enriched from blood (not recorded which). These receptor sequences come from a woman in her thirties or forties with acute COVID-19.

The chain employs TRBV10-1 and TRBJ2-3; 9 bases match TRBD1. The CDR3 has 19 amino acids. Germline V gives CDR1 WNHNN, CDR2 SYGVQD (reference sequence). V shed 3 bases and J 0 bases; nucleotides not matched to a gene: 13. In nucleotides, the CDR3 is TGCGCCAGCAGTGATTGGGGACAGGGCGCTCCGAATAGCACAGATACGCAGTATTTT. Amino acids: CASSDWGQGAPNSTDTQYF.

Written as DNA, the CDR3 is TGTGCCAGCAGCTTAGTCGGCAAGGGGGATTCACCCCTCCACTTT. It codes for CASSLVGKGDSPLHF. The genes are TRBV11-3 and TRBJ1-6, with a possible D match to TRBD1 (6 bases). Between the trimmed V and J ends, which lost 1 base and 8 bases, there was a span of 12 bases. Germline values: CDR1 SGHNT, CDR2 YENEEA. The CDR3 is 15 residues long. Together with reference TRBV11-3 and TRBJ1-6, the CDR3 gives the full variable domain: EAGVVQSPRYKIIEKKQPVAFWCNPISGHNTLYWYLQNLGQGPELLIRYENEEAVDDSQLPKDRFSAERLKGVDSTLKIQPAELGDSAVYLCASSLVGKGDSPLHFGNGTRLTVT.

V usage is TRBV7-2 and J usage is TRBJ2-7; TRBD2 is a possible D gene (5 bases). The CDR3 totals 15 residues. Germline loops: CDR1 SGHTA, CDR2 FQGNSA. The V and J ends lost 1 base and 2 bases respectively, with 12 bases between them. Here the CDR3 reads CASSLVRGLTYEQYF. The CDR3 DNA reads TGTGCCAGCAGCTTAGTACGGGGTTTAACCTACGAGCAGTACTTC. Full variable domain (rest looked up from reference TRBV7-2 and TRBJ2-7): GAGVSQSPSNKVTEKGKDVELRCDPISGHTALYWYRQSLGQGLEFLIYFQGNSAPDKSGLPSDRFSAERTGGSVSTLTIQRTQQEDSAVYLCASSLVRGLTYEQYFGPGTRLTVT.

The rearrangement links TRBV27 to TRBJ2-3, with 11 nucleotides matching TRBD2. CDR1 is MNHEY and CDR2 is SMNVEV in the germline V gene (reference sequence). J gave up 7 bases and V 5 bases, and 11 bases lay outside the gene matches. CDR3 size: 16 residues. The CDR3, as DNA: TGTGCCAGCAGTGCTCCGACTAGCGGGGCCATAAATACGCAGTATTTT. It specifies CASSAPTSGAINTQYF.

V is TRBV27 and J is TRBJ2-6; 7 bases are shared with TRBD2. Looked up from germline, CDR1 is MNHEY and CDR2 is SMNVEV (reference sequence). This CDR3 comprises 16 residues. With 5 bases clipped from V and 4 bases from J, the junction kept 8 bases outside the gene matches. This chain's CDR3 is CASSPGRGSGANVLTF. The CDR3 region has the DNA TGTGCCAGCAGTCCGGGGCGGGGGTCCGGGGCCAACGTCCTGACTTTC.

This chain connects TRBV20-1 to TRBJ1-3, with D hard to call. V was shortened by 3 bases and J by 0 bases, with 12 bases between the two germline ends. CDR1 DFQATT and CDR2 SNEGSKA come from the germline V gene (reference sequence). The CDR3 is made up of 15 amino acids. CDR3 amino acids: CSASPSQFSGNTIYF. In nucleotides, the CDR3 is TGCAGTGCTAGTCCCTCCCAGTTCTCTGGAAACACCATATATTTT.

CDR3 amino acids: CASSYGSGNYGYTF. The CDR3 nucleotides are TGTGCCAGCAGTTACGGCTCGGGAAATTATGGCTACACCTTC. This chain connects TRBV6-5 to TRBJ1-2, with D hard to call. Trimming removed 2 bases at V and 5 bases at J, with 12 bases between. The V gene's germline CDR1 is MNHEY and CDR2 SVGAGI. The CDR3 runs to 14 residues.

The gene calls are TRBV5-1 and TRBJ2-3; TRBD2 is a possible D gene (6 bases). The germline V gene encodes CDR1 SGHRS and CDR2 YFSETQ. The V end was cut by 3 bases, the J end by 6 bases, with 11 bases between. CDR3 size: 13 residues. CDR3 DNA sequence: TGCGCCAGCAGCTGGAGGGAGGAGGATACGCAGTATTTT. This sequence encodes CASSWREEDTQYF.

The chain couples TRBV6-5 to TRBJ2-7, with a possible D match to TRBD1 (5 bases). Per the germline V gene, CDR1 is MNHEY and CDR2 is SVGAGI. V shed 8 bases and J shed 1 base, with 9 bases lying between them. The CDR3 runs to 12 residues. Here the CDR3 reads CASGKGSYEQYF. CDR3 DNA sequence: TGTGCCAGCGGTAAGGGGTCCTACGAGCAGTACTTC.

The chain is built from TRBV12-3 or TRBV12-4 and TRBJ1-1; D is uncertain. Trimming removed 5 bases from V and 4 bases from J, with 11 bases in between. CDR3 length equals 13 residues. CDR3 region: CASSTKPITEAFF. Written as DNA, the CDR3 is TGTGCCAGCAGTACCAAGCCGATCACTGAAGCTTTCTTT.

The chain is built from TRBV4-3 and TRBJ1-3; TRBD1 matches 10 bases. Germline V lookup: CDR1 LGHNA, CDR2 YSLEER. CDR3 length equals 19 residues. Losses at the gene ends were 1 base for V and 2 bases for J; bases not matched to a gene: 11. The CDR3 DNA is TGCGCCAGCAGCCAAGGACTTACGGGACAGGGGCGTACTGGAAACACCATATATTTT. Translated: CASSQGLTGQGRTGNTIYF.

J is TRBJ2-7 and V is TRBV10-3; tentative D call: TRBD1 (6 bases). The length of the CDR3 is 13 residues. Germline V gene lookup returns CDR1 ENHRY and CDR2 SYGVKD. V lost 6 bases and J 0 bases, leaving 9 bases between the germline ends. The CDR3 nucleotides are TGTGCCATCAGCCAGGGGAGCTCCTACGAGCAGTACGTC. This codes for CAISQGSSYEQYV.

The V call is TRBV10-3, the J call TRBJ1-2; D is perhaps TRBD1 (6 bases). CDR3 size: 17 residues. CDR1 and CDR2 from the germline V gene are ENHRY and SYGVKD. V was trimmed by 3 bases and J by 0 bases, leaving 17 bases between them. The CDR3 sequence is CAISEPTGPSANYGYTF. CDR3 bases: TGTGCCATCAGTGAACCAACAGGGCCCTCAGCTAACTATGGCTACACCTTC.

The CDR3 protein is CASSQDFAQGGTDTQYF. The CDR3 bases are TGTGCCAGCAGCCAAGATTTTGCCCAGGGGGGCACAGATACGCAGTATTTT. J is TRBJ2-3 and V is TRBV4-2; 7 nucleotides match TRBD1. There are 17 residues in the CDR3. From germline, CDR1 is LGHNA and CDR2 YNFKEQ. Trimming at V came to 0 bases and at J to 1 base, leaving 7 bases not matched to a gene.

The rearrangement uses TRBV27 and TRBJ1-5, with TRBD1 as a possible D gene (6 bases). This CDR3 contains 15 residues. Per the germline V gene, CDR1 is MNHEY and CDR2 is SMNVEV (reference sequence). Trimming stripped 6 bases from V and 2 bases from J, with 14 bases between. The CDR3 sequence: CASRQGLRGNQPQHF. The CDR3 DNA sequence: TGTGCCAGCAGACAGGGTCTTAGAGGCAATCAGCCCCAGCATTTT.

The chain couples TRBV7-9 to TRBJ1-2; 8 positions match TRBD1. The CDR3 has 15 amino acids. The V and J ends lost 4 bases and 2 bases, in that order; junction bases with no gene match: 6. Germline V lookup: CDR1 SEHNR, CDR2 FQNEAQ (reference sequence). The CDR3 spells CASSSNYRGNYGYTF. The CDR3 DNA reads TGTGCCAGCAGCTCTAATTACAGGGGGAACTATGGCTACACCTTC.

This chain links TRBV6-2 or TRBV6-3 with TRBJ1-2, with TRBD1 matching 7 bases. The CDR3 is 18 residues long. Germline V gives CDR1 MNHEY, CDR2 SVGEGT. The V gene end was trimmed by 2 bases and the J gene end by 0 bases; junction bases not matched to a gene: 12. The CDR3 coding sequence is TGTGCCAGCAGTTACCAGCCGGGACAGATGGTGACTAACTATGGCTACACCTTC. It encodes CASSYQPGQMVTNYGYTF.

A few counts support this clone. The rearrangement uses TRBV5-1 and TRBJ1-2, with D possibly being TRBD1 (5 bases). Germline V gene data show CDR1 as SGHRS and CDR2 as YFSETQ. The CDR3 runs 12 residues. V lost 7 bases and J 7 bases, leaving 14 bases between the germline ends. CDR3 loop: CASGQGLGGYTF. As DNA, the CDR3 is TGCGCCAGCGGGCAGGGTCTGGGTGGCTACACCTTC.

Here the CDR3 DNA reads TGCGCCAGCAGCTTGGTCGCTAGCGGGGGAGAGACCCAGTACTTC. This encodes CASSLVASGGETQYF. The chain recombines TRBV5-1 with TRBJ2-5; TRBD2 matches at 10 bases. The junction had 3 bases not matched to a gene; V was cut back by 0 bases and J by 4 bases. The CDR3 totals 15 residues. The germline V gene encodes CDR1 SGHRS and CDR2 YFSETQ. Full variable domain (missing parts from reference TRBV5-1 and TRBJ2-5): KAGVTQTPRYLIKTRGQQVTLSCSPISGHRSVSWYQQTPGQGLQFLFEYFSETQRNKGNFPGRFSGRQFSNSRSEMNVSTLELGDSALYLCASSLVASGGETQYFGPGTRLLVL.

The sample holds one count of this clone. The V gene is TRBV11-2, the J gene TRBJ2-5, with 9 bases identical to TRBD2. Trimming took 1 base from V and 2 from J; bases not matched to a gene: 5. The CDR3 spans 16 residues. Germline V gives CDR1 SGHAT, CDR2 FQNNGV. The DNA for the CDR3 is TGTGCCAGCAGCTTAGGAGGCGGGAGGGTACAAGAGACCCAGTACTTC. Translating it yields CASSLGGGRVQETQYF.

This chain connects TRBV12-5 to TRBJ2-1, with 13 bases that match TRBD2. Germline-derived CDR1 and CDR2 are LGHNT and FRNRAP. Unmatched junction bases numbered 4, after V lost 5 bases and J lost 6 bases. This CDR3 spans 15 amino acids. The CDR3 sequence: CASGPGLAGVNEQFF. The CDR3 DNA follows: TGTGCTAGTGGTCCCGGACTAGCGGGAGTCAATGAGCAGTTCTTC.

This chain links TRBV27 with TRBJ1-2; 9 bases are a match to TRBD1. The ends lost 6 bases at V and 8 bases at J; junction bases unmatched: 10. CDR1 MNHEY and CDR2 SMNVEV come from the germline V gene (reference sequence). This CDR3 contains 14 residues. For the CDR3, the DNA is TGTGCCAGCAGCGATATACAGGGGGCGGGCGGCTACACCTTC. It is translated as CASSDIQGAGGYTF.

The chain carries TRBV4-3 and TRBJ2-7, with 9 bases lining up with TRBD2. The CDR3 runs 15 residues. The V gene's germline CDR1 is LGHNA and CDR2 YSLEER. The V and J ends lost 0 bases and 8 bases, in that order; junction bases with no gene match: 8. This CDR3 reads CASSQDSGRSLKQYF. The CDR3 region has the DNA TGCGCCAGCAGCCAAGATAGCGGGAGAAGTTTAAAGCAGTACTTC.